This is a list of T cell receptor beta chains from one sample in a study of T cell responses to AZD1222 COVID-19 vaccine. The data were produced by immunoSEQ multiplex PCR, yet TCRdb's version contains in-frame clones alone and is incomplete. Of around 150,000 clones listed, around 90% are singletons. Source: peripheral blood, taken 28 days after the second AZD1222 dose. The receptor source for this set is an adult who received the AZD1222 COVID-19 vaccine. The CDR3 runs from the conserved cysteine through the conserved F or W. The order of the fields is CDR3 DNA, CDR3 protein, V gene, D gene, J gene, clone size. The D gene is left open where the match is weak. The size of a clone is reported for some rows only, either as once, few or many, or as a class for expanded clones.

TGTGCCAGCAGTCACAGGGGGAGTTATGGCTACACCTTC CASSHRGSYGYTF TRBV12-3/TRBV12-4 TRBD1 TRBJ1-2 -
TGTGCCAGCAGCATCGGGGCTATCCCCTCTGGAAACACCATATATTTT CASSIGAIPSGNTIYF TRBV7-9 - TRBJ1-3 -
TGTACCAGCCGGGAAAAGGGAACTATCCCTATACGGAATTCACCCCTCCACTTT CTSREKGTIPIRNSPLHF TRBV19 - TRBJ1-6 -
TGTGCCAGCAGCTCACGGGGGGTCTCCGGAAACACCATATATTTT CASSSRGVSGNTIYF TRBV7-6 - TRBJ1-3 few
TGTGCCAGCAGCCACGGACTAGCAGAAGAGACCCAGTACTTC CASSHGLAEETQYF TRBV7-9 TRBD2 TRBJ2-5 -
TGTGCCAGCAGTGAACTGGGGTGGTACAATGAGCAGTTCTTC CASSELGWYNEQFF TRBV6-1 - TRBJ2-1 -
TGTGCCAGTAGTATATTTTACAATGAGCAGTTCTTC CASSIFYNEQFF TRBV19 - TRBJ2-1 -
TGTGCCAGCAGTTTAGAGTGGCGGGAGGAGTTCTACAATGAGCAGTTCTTC CASSLEWREEFYNEQFF TRBV27 TRBD2 TRBJ2-1 -
TGTGCCAGCTCACCACAAGGGGAGGCCTACGAGCAGTACTTC CASSPQGEAYEQYF TRBV18 - TRBJ2-7 -
TGTGCCAGCAGTTTACGCCCCATGGCTAAGACTAGCACAGATACGCAGTATTTT CASSLRPMAKTSTDTQYF TRBV27 - TRBJ2-3 -
TGCAGCGTTGAAGTCGCCGGAGCAAGGAACACTGAAGCTTTCTTT CSVEVAGARNTEAFF TRBV29-1 - TRBJ1-1 -
TGTGCCAGCAGTTCCGGACCCCGCCTCACTGAAGCTTTCTTT CASSSGPRLTEAFF TRBV27 - TRBJ1-1 -
TGCGCCAGCAGTGACGGGACTAGCGGGAGCCTAAACACCGGGGAGCTGTTTTTT CASSDGTSGSLNTGELFF TRBV10-1 TRBD2 TRBJ2-2 -
TGTGCCAGCTCACCAGACAGGGTGATGTTGGGGACCCAGTACTTC CASSPDRVMLGTQYF TRBV18 TRBD1 TRBJ2-5 -
TGTGCCAGCAGCTTACACATTAGCGGGAGAAACACCGGGGAGCTGTTTTTT CASSLHISGRNTGELFF TRBV7-6 TRBD2 TRBJ2-2 -
TGTGCCAGCAGTGAAGGAATTTACGAGCAGTACTTC CASSEGIYEQYF TRBV25-1 - TRBJ2-7 once
TGTGCCAGCAGTCCTCAGGGATCTGGAAACACCATATATTTT CASSPQGSGNTIYF TRBV11-2 - TRBJ1-3 -
TGTGCCAGCAGTTCCGACGGGCACATTCAGTACTTC CASSSDGHIQYF TRBV6-5 - TRBJ2-4 -
TGTGCCAGCAGTTTTTTCCGGAGTGAAGCTTTCTTT CASSFFRSEAFF TRBV12-3/TRBV12-4 - TRBJ1-1 -
TGTGCCAGCAGCTTGACAATGAGATCTGGGGCCAACGTCCTGACTTTC CASSLTMRSGANVLTF TRBV5-4 - TRBJ2-6 -
TGTGCCAGTAAGGGGCTCAACTACGAGCAGTACTTC CASKGLNYEQYF TRBV19 - TRBJ2-7 -
TGTGCCAGCAGCCCCAGAAGGGGGACTAGCGGGAGGGCCCATGAGCAGTTCTTC CASSPRRGTSGRAHEQFF TRBV7-6 TRBD2 TRBJ2-1 -